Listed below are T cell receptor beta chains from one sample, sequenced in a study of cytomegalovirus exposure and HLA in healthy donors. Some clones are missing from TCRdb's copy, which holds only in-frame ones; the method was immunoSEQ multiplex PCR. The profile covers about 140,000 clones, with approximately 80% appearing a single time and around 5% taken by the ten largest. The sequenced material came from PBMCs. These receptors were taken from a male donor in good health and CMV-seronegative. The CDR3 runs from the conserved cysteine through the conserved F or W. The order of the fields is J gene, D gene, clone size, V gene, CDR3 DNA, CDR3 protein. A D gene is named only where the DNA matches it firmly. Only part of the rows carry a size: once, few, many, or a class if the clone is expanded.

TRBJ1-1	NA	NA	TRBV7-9	TGTGCCAGCAGCTTAGTTTCAGGGGTAGCCACTGAAGCTTTCTTT	CASSLVSGVATEAFF
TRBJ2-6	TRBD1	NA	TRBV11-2	TGTGCCAGCAGCTCTGGGACAGGCCTTTCTGGGGCCAACGTCCTGACTTTC	CASSSGTGLSGANVLTF
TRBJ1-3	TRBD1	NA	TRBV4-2	TGTGCCAGCAGCCAAGAGGGGACAGGGATCGGACTAGGGGGAAACACCATATATTTT	CASSQEGTGIGLGGNTIYF
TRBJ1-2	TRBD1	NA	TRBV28	TGTGCCAGCAGGCCTCTGACAGGGAGTAACTATGGCTACACCTTC	CASRPLTGSNYGYTF
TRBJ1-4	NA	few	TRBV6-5	TGTGCCAGCAGGGGGGGTACTAATGAAAAACTGTTTTTT	CASRGGTNEKLFF
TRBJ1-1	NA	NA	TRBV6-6	TGTGCCAGCAGTTACACCTCAGGGAACACTGAAGCTTTCTTT	CASSYTSGNTEAFF
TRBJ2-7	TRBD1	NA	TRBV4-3	TGCGCCAGCAGCCAAGAGACAGGGCGCAACGAGCAGTACTTC	CASSQETGRNEQYF
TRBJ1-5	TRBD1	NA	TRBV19	TGTGCCAGTCGGCGAGGGGACAGGGGGACCAATCAGCCCCAGCATTTT	CASRRGDRGTNQPQHF
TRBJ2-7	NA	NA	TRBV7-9	TGTGCCAGCACGGCTATCGGGATCCCCTACGAGCAGTACTTC	CASTAIGIPYEQYF
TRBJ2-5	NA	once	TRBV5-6	TGTGCCAGCAGCTCCCGAGGGGGGGTGGAGACCCAGTACTTC	CASSSRGGVETQYF
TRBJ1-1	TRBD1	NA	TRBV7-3	TGTGCCAGCAGCTTAGGCAGGGGGCCGAGCACTGAAGCTTTCTTT	CASSLGRGPSTEAFF
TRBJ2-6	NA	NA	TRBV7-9	TGTGCCAGCAGCTTAGCTCTGGACAGATCTCAGGCTGGGGCCAACGTCCTGACTTTC	CASSLALDRSQAGANVLTF
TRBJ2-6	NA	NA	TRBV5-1	TGCGCCAGCAGCTTGGATCCACCAGGGTCAGGGGCCAACGTCCTGACTTTC	CASSLDPPGSGANVLTF
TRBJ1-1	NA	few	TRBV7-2	TGTGCCGCCGGGAGGGGTCGCAATGAAGCTTTCTTT	CAAGRGRNEAFF
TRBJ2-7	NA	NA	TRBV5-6	TGTGCCAGCAGCCCCCCGGGACACTACGAGCAGTACTTC	CASSPPGHYEQYF
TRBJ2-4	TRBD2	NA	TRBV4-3	TGCGCCAGCAGCCAAGATAGGGAGACTAGCGGGGTTGTAAACATTCAGTACTTC	CASSQDRETSGVVNIQYF
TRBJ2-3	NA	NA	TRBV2	TGTGCCAGCAGTGATATCGCGGGCGATACGCAGTATTTT	CASSDIAGDTQYF
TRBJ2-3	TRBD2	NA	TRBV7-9	TGTGCCAGCAGTTATCCGGGGGATAGCGGGTCCCCAGATACGCAGTATTTT	CASSYPGDSGSPDTQYF
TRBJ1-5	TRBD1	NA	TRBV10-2	TGCGCCAGCAGTGACTCGAGGGGGACAGGAACTTATAGCAATCAGCCCCAGCATTTT	CASSDSRGTGTYSNQPQHF
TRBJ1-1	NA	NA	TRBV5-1	TGCGCCAGCAGCTTGGCCCCTCTCGAGACAGGAGAAGCTTTCTTT	CASSLAPLETGEAFF